The 18 T cell receptor beta chains listed next were all sequenced from one sample in a study of patients and donors after allogeneic stem cell transplantation. A single record per CDR3 protein comes from TCRdb applying MiXCR to the RT-PCR reads. The data hold 9,500 to 10,000 distinct CDR3 sequences, with 5.9% observed a single time. The sequenced sample was blood, either unsorted or a sorted T cell fraction (not recorded which). All receptors derive from a human donor who was either an allogeneic HSCT recipient or a stem cell or donor lymphocyte infusion donor (not recorded which). It is not recorded whose cells these are; they may come from a transplant donor.

The sample holds many counts of this clonotype. The chain carries TRBV10-3 and TRBJ1-2, with D unresolved. The V end lost 3 bases, the J end lost 1 base, and 6 bases lay between the germline ends. CDR1 ENHRY and CDR2 SYGVKD come from the germline V gene. This CDR3 spans 13 amino acids. The CDR3 DNA reads TGTGCCATCAGTGAAAGGCTTAACTATGGCTACACCTTC. Translating gives CAISERLNYGYTF.

This clonotype was seen a few times. This sequence joins TRBV15 and TRBJ2-3, with D unclear. V lost 11 bases and J lost 2, with 17 bases in between. Germline loops: CDR1 LNHNV, CDR2 YYDKDF (reference sequence). The CDR3 is 14 amino acids. The CDR3 DNA reads as TGTGCCGCCCAGGTCTGGCCGTCCACAGATACGCAGTATTTT. This translates into CAAQVWPSTDTQYF.

This clonotype was counted many times. This sequence joins TRBV12-3 or TRBV12-4 and TRBJ1-1; D is ambiguous. This CDR3 is built from 14 residues. Trimming pared 1 base from V and 1 base from J, leaving 7 bases between. The CDR3 protein is CASSLDPANTEAFF. The DNA for the CDR3 is TGTGCCAGCAGTTTAGATCCTGCGAACACTGAAGCTTTCTTT.

This clonotype was detected ten times or more. The chain couples TRBV18 to TRBJ1-6, with D perhaps matching TRBD1 (5 bases). The length of the CDR3 is 15 residues. Germline V gene lookup returns CDR1 KGHSH and CDR2 LQKENI. V was shortened by 2 bases and J by 4 bases, with 9 bases between the two germline ends. The CDR3 DNA reads as TGTGCCAGCTCACCAATCGACAGTTATAATTCACCCCTCCACTTT. Amino acids: CASSPIDSYNSPLHF.

By proportion, this clonotype is medium-sized (0.01 to 0.1%). The chain recombines TRBV20-1 with TRBJ1-5, with a tentative D call TRBD1 (6 bases). Deletions cut 5 bases from V and 2 bases from J, with 16 bases between. This CDR3 has 15 amino acids. Germline V gene data show CDR1 as DFQATT and CDR2 as SNEGSKA (reference sequence). The CDR3 DNA sequence: TGCAGTGCTCGGGGGGGCCCCCGAGGCAATCAGCCCCAGCATTTT. Its protein product is CSARGGPRGNQPQHF.

This clonotype ranks as medium-sized. The chain combines TRBV18 with TRBJ2-7; 10 positions match TRBD2. CDR3 length: 15 residues. Trimming took 1 base from V and 1 from J; bases not matched to a gene: 1. CDR1 is KGHSH and CDR2 is LQKENI in the germline V gene. CDR3 protein: CASSPRAGGSYEQYF. The DNA of the CDR3 is TGTGCCAGCTCACCACGAGCGGGAGGGTCCTACGAGCAGTACTTC.

This clonotype is labeled large. The rearrangement joins TRBV6-1 to TRBJ1-5; D perhaps matches TRBD1 (5 bases). The germline V and J ends were trimmed by 10 bases and 3 bases, with 16 bases remaining between them. CDR3 length: 14 residues. The germline V gene has CDR1 MNHNS and CDR2 SASEGT. Here the CDR3 reads CATHQQENNQPQHF. Here the CDR3 DNA reads TGTGCCACCCACCAACAGGAGAACAATCAGCCCCAGCATTTT.

This clonotype was seen many times. The chain employs TRBV4-2 and TRBJ2-7; TRBD1 matches at 9 bases. J was trimmed by 3 bases and V by 1 base; bases with no gene match: 13. CDR3 size: 18 residues. Germline V gene lookup returns CDR1 LGHNA and CDR2 YNFKEQ. The CDR3: CASSQGSIGTGLVYEQYF. Here the CDR3 DNA reads TGTGCCAGCAGCCAAGGGAGTATCGGGACAGGGTTAGTCTACGAGCAGTACTTC.

This clonotype was counted a few times. J is TRBJ2-3 and V is TRBV3-1, with 11 bases aligning to TRBD2. Germline lookup yields CDR1 LGHDT and CDR2 YNNKEL (reference sequence). The V and J ends lost 7 bases and 3 bases, in that order; junction bases with no gene match: 6. The CDR3 runs 15 residues. This CDR3 reads CASTYSGRATDTQYF. In DNA form, the CDR3 reads TGTGCCAGCACTTATAGCGGGAGGGCAACAGATACGCAGTATTTT.

The table lists this clonotype with many counts. This rearrangement joins TRBV5-1 to TRBJ2-7, with TRBD2 matching over 7 bases. The germline V gene encodes CDR1 SGHRS and CDR2 YFSETQ. The ends lost 4 bases at V and 5 bases at J; junction bases unmatched: 9. This CDR3 spans 14 amino acids. CDR3 sequence (DNA): TGCGCCAGCAGCCTCACTAGCGCGCTGCACGAGCAGTACTTC. This encodes CASSLTSALHEQYF. The variable domain in full, with the rest retrieved from reference TRBV5-1 and TRBJ2-7, is KAGVTQTPRYLIKTRGQQVTLSCSPISGHRSVSWYQQTPGQGLQFLFEYFSETQRNKGNFPGRFSGRQFSNSRSEMNVSTLELGDSALYLCASSLTSALHEQYFGPGTRLTVT.

A few counts support this clonotype. J is TRBJ2-5 and V is TRBV6-6, with D tentatively TRBD1 (5 bases). The germline V gene encodes CDR1 MNHNY and CDR2 SVGAGI (reference sequence). The CDR3 consists of 13 residues. The V end was cut by 3 bases, the J end by 3 bases, with 8 bases between. The CDR3 DNA sequence: TGTGCCAGCAGTTATTTAGGGGAAGAGACCCAGTACTTC. The encoded protein is CASSYLGEETQYF.

This clonotype counts as medium-sized. The chain joins TRBV12-3 or TRBV12-4 to TRBJ1-4; TRBD1 might be the D (5 bases). V was pared by 4 bases and J by 5 bases, with 14 bases between. This CDR3 is 15 amino acids long. The DNA for the CDR3 is TGTGCCAGCAGTTCAGAGGGACGGCCGAATGAAAAACTGTTTTTT. Protein sequence: CASSSEGRPNEKLFF.

This clonotype has a count of ten or more. The V and J genes are TRBV29-1 and TRBJ2-5; tentative D call: TRBD2 (5 bases). The ends were cut back, 6 bases at V and 7 bases at J, with 12 bases in the middle. Germline CDR1 SQVTM, CDR2 ANQGSEA. CDR3 length equals 11 residues. CDR3 in amino acids: CSVAFAGTQYF. In DNA, the CDR3 is TGCAGCGTGGCATTCGCGGGGACCCAGTACTTC.

There are many counts of this clonotype. The chain links TRBV12-3 or TRBV12-4 to TRBJ2-1, with D hard to call. Trimming left V 6 bases short and J 2 bases short, with 17 bases between. The CDR3 length is 16 residues. The CDR3 spells CASSGARALTYNEQFF. The CDR3 DNA reads TGTGCCAGCAGCGGTGCAAGAGCCCTTACCTACAATGAGCAGTTCTTC.

Ten or more counts support this clonotype. The chain recombines TRBV6-5 with TRBJ2-1; 10 bases fit TRBD1. The V gene end was trimmed by 5 bases and the J gene end by 4 bases; junction bases not matched to a gene: 17. The CDR3 spans 19 residues. Germline V gene lookup returns CDR1 MNHEY and CDR2 SVGAGI. The CDR3 coding sequence is TGTGCCAGCAGTCTCCTACCGGGACAGGGGACTGTTCGTTACAATGAGCAGTTCTTC. Protein sequence: CASSLLPGQGTVRYNEQFF.

This chain connects TRBV5-8 to TRBJ2-6; D gene ambiguous. V was shortened by 0 bases and J by 0 bases, with 7 bases between the two germline ends. The germline gives CDR1 SGHTS, CDR2 YDEGEE. CDR3 length: 16 residues. The CDR3 nucleotides read TGTGCCAGCAGCTTGGTGAAAGTCTCTGGGGCCAACGTCCTGACTTTC. As protein: CASSLVKVSGANVLTF.

The chain is built from TRBV19 and TRBJ1-5; possibly TRBD1 for D (5 bases). Germline values: CDR1 LNHDA, CDR2 SQIVND (reference sequence). The V and J ends lost 5 bases and 6 bases respectively, with 20 bases between them. This CDR3 contains 16 residues. The CDR3 nucleotides read TGTGCCAGTAGTGGGACGCAAGTGGGGTTCAGTCAGCCCCAGCATTTT. Amino acids: CASSGTQVGFSQPQHF.

V usage is TRBV19 and J usage is TRBJ2-1; 10 nucleotides agree with TRBD2. V trimming: 4 bases; J trimming: 8 bases; junction bases outside the gene matches: 8. CDR1 and CDR2 from the germline V gene are LNHDA and SQIVND (reference sequence). The CDR3 sequence is 15 residues long. The CDR3 protein is CASSTRTSGQYEQFF. CDR3 DNA: TGTGCCAGTAGTACCCGGACTAGCGGTCAGTATGAGCAGTTCTTC.